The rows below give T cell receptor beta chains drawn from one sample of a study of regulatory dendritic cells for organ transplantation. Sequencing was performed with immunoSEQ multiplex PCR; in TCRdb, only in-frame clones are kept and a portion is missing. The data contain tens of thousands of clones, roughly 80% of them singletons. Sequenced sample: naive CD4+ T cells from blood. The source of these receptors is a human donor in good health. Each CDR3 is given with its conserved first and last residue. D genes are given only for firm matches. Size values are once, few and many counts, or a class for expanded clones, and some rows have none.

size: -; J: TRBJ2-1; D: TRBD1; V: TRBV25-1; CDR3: CASNEGQGTHNEQFF; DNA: TGTGCCAGCAATGAAGGACAGGGCACCCACAATGAGCAGTTCTTC
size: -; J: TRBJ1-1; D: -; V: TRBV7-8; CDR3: CASSFTGTEAFF; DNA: TGTGCCAGCAGTTTCACGGGGACTGAAGCTTTCTTT
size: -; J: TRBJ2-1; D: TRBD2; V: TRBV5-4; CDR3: CASSLDQRGYNEQFF; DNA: TGTGCCAGCAGCTTGGACCAGCGGGGTTACAATGAGCAGTTCTTC
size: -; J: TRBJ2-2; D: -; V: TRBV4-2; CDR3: CASSQDHSPLVANTGELFF; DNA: TGTGCCAGCAGCCAAGATCATAGTCCCCTGGTAGCGAACACCGGGGAGCTGTTTTTT
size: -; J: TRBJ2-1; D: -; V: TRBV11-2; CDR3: CASSLSRTKATEQFF; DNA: TGTGCCAGCAGCTTAAGTAGGACTAAAGCCACTGAGCAGTTCTTC
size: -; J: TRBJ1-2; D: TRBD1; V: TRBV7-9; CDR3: CASSYEDRGRGYTF; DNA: TGTGCCAGCAGCTATGAGGACAGGGGACGCGGCTACACCTTC
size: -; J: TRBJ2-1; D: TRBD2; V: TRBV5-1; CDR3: CASTENSGGANEQFF; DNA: TGCGCCAGCACCGAAAATAGCGGGGGGGCTAATGAGCAGTTCTTC
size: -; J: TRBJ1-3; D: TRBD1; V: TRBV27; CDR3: CASSLYPPPGTGGNTIYF; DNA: TGTGCCAGCAGTTTATATCCCCCTCCCGGCACAGGGGGTAACACCATATATTTT
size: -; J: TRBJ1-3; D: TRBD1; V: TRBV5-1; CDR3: CASSQQGDGGNTIYF; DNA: TGCGCCAGCAGTCAACAGGGGGACGGTGGAAACACCATATATTTT
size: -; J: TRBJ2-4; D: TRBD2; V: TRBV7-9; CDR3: CASSSTGGDIQYF; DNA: TGTGCCAGCAGCTCTACCGGGGGGGACATTCAGTACTTC
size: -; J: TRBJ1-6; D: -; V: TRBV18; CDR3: CASSPSGGAGSYNSPLHF; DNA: TGTGCCAGCTCACCTTCCGGAGGGGCGGGCTCCTATAATTCACCCCTCCACTTT
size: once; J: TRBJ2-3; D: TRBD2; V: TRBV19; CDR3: CASSMGELAGSLGTQYF; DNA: TGTGCCAGTAGTATGGGAGAGCTAGCGGGGTCCCTTGGTACGCAGTATTTT
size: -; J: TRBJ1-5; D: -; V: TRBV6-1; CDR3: CASSDRGNQPQHF; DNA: TGTGCCAGCAGTGACAGGGGAAATCAGCCCCAGCATTTT
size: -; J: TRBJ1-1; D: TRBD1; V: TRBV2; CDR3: CASRAGTGMNTEAFF; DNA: TGTGCCAGCAGGGCCGGGACAGGTATGAACACTGAAGCTTTCTTT
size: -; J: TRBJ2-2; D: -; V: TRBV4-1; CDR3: CASSQDLRGRRNTGELFF; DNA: TGCGCCAGCAGCCAAGATCTTAGGGGCCGTAGGAACACCGGGGAGCTGTTTTTT
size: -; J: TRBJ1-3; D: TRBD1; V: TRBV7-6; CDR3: CASSQARQGQGRRGNSGNTIYF; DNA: TGTGCCAGCAGCCAGGCGCGACAGGGTCAAGGACGACGGGGAAACTCTGGAAACACCATATATTTT
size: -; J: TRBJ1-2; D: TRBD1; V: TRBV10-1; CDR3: CAAPLDREHGYTF; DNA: TGCGCCGCGCCCTTGGACAGGGAACATGGCTACACCTTC
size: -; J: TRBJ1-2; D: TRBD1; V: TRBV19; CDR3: CASSRDRDSLNYGYTF; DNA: TGTGCCAGTAGTAGGGACCGGGACAGCCTTAACTATGGCTACACCTTC
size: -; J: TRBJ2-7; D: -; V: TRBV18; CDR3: CASSLGLQSSYEQYF; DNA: TGTGCCAGCTCACTTGGACTCCAAAGCTCCTACGAGCAGTACTTC
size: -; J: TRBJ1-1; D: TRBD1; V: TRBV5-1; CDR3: CASSLGTGGRTEAFF; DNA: TGCGCCAGCAGCTTGGGGACAGGGGGAAGGACTGAAGCTTTCTTT
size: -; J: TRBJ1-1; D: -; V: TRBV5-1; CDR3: CASSLSTGNTEAFF; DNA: TGCGCCAGCAGCTTGTCTACAGGGAACACTGAAGCTTTCTTT
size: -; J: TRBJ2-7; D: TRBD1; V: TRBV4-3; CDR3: CASSKGQGAGYEQYF; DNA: TGCGCCAGCAGTAAAGGACAGGGGGCGGGGTACGAGCAGTACTTC
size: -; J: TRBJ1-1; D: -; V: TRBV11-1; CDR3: CASSPWGDTEAFF; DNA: TGTGCCAGCAGCCCTTGGGGGGACACTGAAGCTTTCTTT
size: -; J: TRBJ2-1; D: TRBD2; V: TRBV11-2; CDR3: CASSSAIGGFLGNEQFF; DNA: TGTGCCAGCAGCTCGGCGATCGGGGGGTTTCTAGGGAATGAGCAGTTCTTC
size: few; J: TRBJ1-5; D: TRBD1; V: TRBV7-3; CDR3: CASSLTGDSKQPQHF; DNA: TGTGCCAGCAGCTTAACTGGGGACAGCAAACAGCCCCAGCATTTT
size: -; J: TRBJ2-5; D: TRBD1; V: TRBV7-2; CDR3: CASSWDRGSETQYF; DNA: TGTGCCAGCAGCTGGGACAGGGGAAGTGAGACCCAGTACTTC
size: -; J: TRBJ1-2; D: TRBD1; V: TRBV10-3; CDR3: CAISGGTGDYGYTF; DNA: TGTGCCATCAGTGGGGGGACAGGGGACTATGGCTACACCTTC
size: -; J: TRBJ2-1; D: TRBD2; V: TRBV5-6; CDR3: CAVGRDGYNEQFF; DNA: TGTGCCGTAGGGAGGGACGGCTACAATGAGCAGTTCTTC
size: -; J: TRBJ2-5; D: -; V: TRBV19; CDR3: CASSSPYSTGMETQYF; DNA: TGTGCCAGTAGTAGCCCCTACTCTACAGGGATGGAGACCCAGTACTTC
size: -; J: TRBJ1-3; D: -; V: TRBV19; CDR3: CASSIAASGNTIYF; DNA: TGTGCCAGTAGTATAGCCGCGTCTGGAAACACCATATATTTT
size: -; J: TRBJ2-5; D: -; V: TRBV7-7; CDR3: CASSPLAYRETQYF; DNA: TGTGCTAGCAGCCCCTTAGCCTACAGGGAGACCCAGTACTTC
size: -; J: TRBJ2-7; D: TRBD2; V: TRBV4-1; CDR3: CASSQAGSGSSYEQYF; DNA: TGCGCCAGCAGCCAGGCTGGCAGCGGGAGCTCCTACGAGCAGTACTTC